This T cell receptor (beta chain) was sequenced during a study of cytomegalovirus exposure and HLA in healthy donors. General observations from the study: Earlier analysis yielded a pattern in which most TCR beta V segments were productive about 90% or about 30% of the time.

For this clone: Its target is not known.

PCR involved 60 Vbeta and 13 Jbeta primers. TCRdb keeps only in-frame clones here, not all; method: immunoSEQ multiplex PCR. The table lists fewer than 250,000 clones, around four fifths of them singletons. The CDR3 runs to 12 residues. V lost 4 bases and J lost 5, with 8 bases in between. Germline-derived CDR1 and CDR2 are SGHAT and FQNNGV. The chain uses TRBV11-2 and TRBJ1-1; D uncertain. The receptor was isolated from a woman in her forties or fifties in good health and CMV-seropositive. What was sequenced was PBMCs. The chain's CDR3 is CASSSLRTEAFF. In DNA, the CDR3 is TGTGCCAGCAGCTCTCTGCGAACTGAAGCTTTCTTT.